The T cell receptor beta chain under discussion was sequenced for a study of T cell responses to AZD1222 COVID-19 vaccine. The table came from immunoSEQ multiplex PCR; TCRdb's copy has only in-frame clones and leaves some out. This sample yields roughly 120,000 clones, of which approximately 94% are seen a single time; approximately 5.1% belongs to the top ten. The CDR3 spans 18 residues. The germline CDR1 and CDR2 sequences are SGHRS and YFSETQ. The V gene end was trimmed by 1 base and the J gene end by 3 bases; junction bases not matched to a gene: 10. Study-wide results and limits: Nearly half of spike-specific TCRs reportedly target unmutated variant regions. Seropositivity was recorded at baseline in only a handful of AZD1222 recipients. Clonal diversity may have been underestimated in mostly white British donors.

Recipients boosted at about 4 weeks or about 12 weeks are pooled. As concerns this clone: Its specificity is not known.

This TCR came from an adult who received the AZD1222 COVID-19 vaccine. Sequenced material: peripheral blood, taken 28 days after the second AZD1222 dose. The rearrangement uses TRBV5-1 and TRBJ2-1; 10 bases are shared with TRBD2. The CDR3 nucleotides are TGCGCCAGCAGCTTGTGGACTAGCGGAGCCGGGGACTACAATGAGCAGTTCTTC. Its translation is CASSLWTSGAGDYNEQFF.